The T cell receptor beta chain under discussion was sequenced for a study of blood T cell repertoires in COVID-19. V dropped 5 bases and J dropped 0 bases, with 18 bases sitting between them. The CDR3 has 17 residues. Germline assignment: CDR1 LNHDA and CDR2 SQIVND (reference sequence). Clinical histories supplied by participants themselves formed the basis of cohort assignment. This table comes from immunoSEQ multiplex PCR, and its TCRdb copy is limited to in-frame clones, with some not included. Seen here are some 270,000 clones, 85% to 90% observed once, and the top ten hold about 4%. Sequencing was done on a sample of PBMCs or T cells enriched from blood (not recorded which). The J gene is TRBJ2-3, the V gene TRBV19; D call uncertain. The receptor comes from a young woman with acute COVID-19. Written as DNA, the CDR3 is TGTGCCAGTAGTCCCTTCGGAGAGTCGGTTAGCACAGATACGCAGTATTTT. Protein product: CASSPFGESVSTDTQYF. The full variable domain, in which reference TRBV19 and TRBJ2-3 provide the parts outside the CDR3, is DGGITQSPKYLFRKEGQNVTLSCEQNLNHDAMYWYRQDPGQGLRLIYYSQIVNDFQKGDIAEGYSVSREKKESFPLTVTSAQKNPTAFYLCASSPFGESVSTDTQYFGPGTRLTVL.